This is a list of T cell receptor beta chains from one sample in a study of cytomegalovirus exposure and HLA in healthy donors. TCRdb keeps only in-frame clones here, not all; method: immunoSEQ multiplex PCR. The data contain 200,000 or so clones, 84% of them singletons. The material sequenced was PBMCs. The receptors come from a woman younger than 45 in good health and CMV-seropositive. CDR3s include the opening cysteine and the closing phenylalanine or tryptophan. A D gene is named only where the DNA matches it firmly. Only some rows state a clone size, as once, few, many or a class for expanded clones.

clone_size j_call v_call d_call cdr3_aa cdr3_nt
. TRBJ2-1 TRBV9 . CASGGGYNEQFF TGTGCCAGCGGCGGCGGTTACAATGAGCAGTTCTTC
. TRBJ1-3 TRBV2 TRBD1 CASRGDRAGNTIYF TGTGCCAGCAGGGGGGACAGGGCTGGAAACACCATATATTTT
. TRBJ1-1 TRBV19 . CASSIAPFEAFF TGTGCCAGTAGTATTGCCCCCTTCGAGGCTTTCTTT
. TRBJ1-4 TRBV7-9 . CASSLGPDSYNEKLFF TGTGCCAGCAGCTTAGGCCCGGACAGCTATAATGAAAAACTGTTTTTT
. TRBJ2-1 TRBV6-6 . CASSYSGRVQFF TGTGCCAGCAGTTACTCAGGCAGGGTGCAGTTCTTC
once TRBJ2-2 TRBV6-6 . CATQRVSDTGELFF TGTGCCACCCAACGGGTTAGCGACACCGGGGAGCTGTTTTTT
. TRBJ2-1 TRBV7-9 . CASSLAGAQPYNEQFF TGTGCCAGCAGCTTAGCGGGAGCCCAGCCCTACAATGAGCAGTTCTTC
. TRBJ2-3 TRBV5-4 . CASSLDTISTDTQYF TGTGCCAGCAGCTTGGACACTATTAGCACAGATACGCAGTATTTT
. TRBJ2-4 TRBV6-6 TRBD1 CASSYGTGRANIQYF TGTGCCAGCAGTTATGGGACAGGGCGCGCGAACATTCAGTACTTC
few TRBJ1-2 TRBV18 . CASSPDRTIYGYTF TGTGCCAGCTCCCCGGACAGAACAATCTATGGCTACACCTTC
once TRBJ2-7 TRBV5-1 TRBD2 CASSFTSGSSYEQYF TGCGCCAGCAGCTTTACTAGCGGGAGCTCCTACGAGCAGTACTTC
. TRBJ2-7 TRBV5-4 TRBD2 CASSLASGRYEQYF TGTGCCAGCAGCTTGGCTAGCGGGCGCTACGAGCAGTACTTC
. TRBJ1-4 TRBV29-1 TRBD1 CSVATPDRGEKLFF TGCAGCGTTGCTACCCCGGACAGGGGAGAAAAACTGTTTTTT
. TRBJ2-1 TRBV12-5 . CASGFLAAPYNEQFF TGTGCTAGTGGTTTTCTGGCCGCTCCTTACAATGAGCAGTTCTTC
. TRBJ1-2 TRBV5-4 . CASSVRAGNYGYTF TGTGCCAGCAGCGTACGGGCAGGGAACTATGGCTACACCTTC
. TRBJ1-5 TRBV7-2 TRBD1 CASSDRDRGHDQPQHF TGTGCCAGCAGCGACCGGGACAGGGGGCACGATCAGCCCCAGCATTTT
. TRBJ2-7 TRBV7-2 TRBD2 CASSLESSGNYEQYF TGTGCCAGCAGCTTAGAGTCTAGCGGGAATTACGAGCAGTACTTC
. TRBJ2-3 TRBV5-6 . CASSLSKGRVGSDTQYF TGTGCCAGCAGCCTCAGTAAGGGGCGTGTAGGGTCAGATACGCAGTATTTT
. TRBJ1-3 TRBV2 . CASRTGASANTIYF TGTGCCAGCAGGACTGGGGCCTCGGCAAACACCATATATTTT
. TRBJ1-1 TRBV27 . CASSWDKTSTEAFF TGTGCCAGCAGTTGGGACAAAACTAGCACTGAAGCTTTCTTT
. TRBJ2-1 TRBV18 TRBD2 CASGTSGRDEQFF TGTGCCAGCGGCACTAGCGGGAGGGATGAGCAGTTCTTC
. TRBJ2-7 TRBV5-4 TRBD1 CASSRAGTASYEQYF TGTGCCAGCAGCCGTGCCGGGACAGCATCCTACGAGCAGTACTTC
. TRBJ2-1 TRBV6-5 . CASSRGGHNEQFF TGTGCCAGCTCCCGAGGCGGCCACAATGAGCAGTTCTTC
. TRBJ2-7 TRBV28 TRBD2 CASRRTSGSLNEQYF TGTGCCAGCAGAAGGACTAGCGGGAGTCTGAACGAGCAGTACTTC
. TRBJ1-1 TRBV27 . CASSFSPGQEAFF TGTGCCAGCAGTTTTTCTCCGGGACAAGAAGCTTTCTTT
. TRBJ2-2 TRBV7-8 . CASSLAPTPRSGELFF TGTGCCAGCAGCTTAGCCCCCACCCCCAGGTCCGGGGAGCTGTTTTTT
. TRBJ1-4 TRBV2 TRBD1 CAGGLTGLDEKLFF TGTGCCGGCGGCCTGACAGGGTTGGATGAAAAACTGTTTTTT